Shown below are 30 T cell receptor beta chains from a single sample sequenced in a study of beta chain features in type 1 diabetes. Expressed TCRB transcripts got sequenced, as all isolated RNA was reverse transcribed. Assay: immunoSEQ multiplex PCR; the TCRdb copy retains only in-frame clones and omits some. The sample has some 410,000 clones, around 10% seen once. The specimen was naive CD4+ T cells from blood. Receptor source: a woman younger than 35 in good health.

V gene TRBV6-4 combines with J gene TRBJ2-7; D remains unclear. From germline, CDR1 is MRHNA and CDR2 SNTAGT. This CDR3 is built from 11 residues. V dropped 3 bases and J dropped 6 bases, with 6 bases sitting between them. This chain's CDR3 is CASSELIEQYF. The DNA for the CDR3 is TGTGCCAGCAGTGAGCTGATCGAGCAGTACTTC.

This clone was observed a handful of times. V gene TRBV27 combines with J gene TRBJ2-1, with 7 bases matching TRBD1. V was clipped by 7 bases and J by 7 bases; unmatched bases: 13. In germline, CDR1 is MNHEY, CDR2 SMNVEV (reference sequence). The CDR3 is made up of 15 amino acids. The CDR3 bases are TGTGCCAGCAAAATACAGGGGCGACACTATAATGAGCAGTTCTTC. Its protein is CASKIQGRHYNEQFF.

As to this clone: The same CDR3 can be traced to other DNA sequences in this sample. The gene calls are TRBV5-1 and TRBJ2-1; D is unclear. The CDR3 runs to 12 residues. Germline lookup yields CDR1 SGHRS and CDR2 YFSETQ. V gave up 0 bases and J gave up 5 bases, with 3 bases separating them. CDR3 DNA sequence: TGCGCCAGCAGCTTGGGTAACAATGAGCAGTTCTTC. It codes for CASSLGNNEQFF.

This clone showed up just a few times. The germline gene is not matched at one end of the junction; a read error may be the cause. CDR3 in DNA: TGTGCCAGCAGTCTTTTACGGGACGGACGATCTTTT. Amino acids: CASSLLRDGRSF. The chain combines TRBV7-9 with TRBJ2-3; D tentatively fits TRBD1 or TRBD2 (5 bases each). The CDR3 is 12 residues long. Germline V gives CDR1 SEHNR, CDR2 FQNEAQ (reference sequence).

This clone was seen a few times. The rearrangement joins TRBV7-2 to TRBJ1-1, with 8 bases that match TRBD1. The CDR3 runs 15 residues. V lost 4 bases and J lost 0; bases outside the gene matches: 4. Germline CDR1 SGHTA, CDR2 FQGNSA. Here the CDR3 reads CASSSRQGMNTEAFF. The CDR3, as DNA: TGTGCCAGCAGCTCCAGACAGGGGATGAACACTGAAGCTTTCTTT.

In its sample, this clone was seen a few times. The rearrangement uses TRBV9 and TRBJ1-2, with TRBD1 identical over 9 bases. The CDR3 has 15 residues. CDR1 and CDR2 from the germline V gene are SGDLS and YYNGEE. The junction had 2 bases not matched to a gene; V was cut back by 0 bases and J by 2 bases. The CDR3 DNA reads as TGTGCCAGCAGCGTAGGGACAGGGGTAAACTATGGCTACACCTTC. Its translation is CASSVGTGVNYGYTF.

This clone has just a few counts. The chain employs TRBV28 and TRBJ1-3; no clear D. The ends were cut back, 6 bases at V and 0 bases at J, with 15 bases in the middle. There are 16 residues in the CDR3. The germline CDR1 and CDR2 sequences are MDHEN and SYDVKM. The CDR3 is CASSYAGGSSGNTIYF. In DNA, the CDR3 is TGTGCCAGCAGCTACGCGGGAGGTTCCTCTGGAAACACCATATATTTT.

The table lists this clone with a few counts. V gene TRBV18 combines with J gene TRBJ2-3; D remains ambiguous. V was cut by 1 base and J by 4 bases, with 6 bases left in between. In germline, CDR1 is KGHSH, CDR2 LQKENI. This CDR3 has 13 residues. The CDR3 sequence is CASSPHFADTQYF. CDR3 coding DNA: TGTGCCAGCTCACCACATTTCGCAGATACGCAGTATTTT.

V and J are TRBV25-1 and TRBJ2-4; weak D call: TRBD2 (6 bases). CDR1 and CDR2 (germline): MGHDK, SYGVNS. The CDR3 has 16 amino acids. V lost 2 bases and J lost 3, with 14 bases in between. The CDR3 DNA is TGTGCCAGCAGTGAACGCGCCGTGCGGGGCAAAAACATTCAGTACTTC. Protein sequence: CASSERAVRGKNIQYF.

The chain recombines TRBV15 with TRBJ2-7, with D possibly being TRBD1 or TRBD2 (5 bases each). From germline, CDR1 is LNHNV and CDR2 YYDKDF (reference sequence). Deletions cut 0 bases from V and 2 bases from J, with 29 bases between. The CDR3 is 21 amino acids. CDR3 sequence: CATSRDPVRLERTTSTYEQYF. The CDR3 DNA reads TGTGCCACCAGCAGAGATCCAGTACGTCTGGAGCGGACAACTTCTACCTACGAGCAGTACTTC.

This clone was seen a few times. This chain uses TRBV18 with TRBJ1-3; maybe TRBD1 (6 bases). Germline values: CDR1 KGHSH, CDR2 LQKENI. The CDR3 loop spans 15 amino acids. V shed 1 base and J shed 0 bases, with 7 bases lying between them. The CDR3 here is CASSPLDSSGNTIYF. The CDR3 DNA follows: TGTGCCAGCTCACCACTGGACAGCTCTGGAAACACCATATATTTT.

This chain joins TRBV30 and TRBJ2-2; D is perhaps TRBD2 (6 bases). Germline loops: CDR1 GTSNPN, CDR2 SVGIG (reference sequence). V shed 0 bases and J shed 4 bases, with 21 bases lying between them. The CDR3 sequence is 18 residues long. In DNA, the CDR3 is TGTGCCTGGAGTGTCCTAGCGCACCGAACTGGTGTCACCGGGGAGCTGTTTTTT. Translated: CAWSVLAHRTGVTGELFF.

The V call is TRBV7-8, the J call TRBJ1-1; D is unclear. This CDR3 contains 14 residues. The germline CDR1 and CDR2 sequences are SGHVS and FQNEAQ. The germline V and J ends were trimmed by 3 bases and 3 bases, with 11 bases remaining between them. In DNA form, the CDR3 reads TGTGCCAGCAGCTTCGGGAAAGAGTACACTGAAGCTTTCTTT. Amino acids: CASSFGKEYTEAFF.

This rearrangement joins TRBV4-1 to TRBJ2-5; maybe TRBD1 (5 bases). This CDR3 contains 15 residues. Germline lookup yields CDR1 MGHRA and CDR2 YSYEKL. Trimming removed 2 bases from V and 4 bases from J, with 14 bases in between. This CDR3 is CASSQRGTDRETQYF. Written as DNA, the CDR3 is TGCGCCAGCAGCCAAAGGGGTACTGACCGAGAGACCCAGTACTTC.

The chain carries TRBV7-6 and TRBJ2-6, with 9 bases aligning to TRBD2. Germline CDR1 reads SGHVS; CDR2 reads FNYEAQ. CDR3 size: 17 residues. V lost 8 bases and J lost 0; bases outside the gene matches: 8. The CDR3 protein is CASGSGSKTSGANVLTF. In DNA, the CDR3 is TGTGCCAGCGGTAGCGGGAGTAAGACCTCTGGGGCCAACGTCCTGACTTTC.

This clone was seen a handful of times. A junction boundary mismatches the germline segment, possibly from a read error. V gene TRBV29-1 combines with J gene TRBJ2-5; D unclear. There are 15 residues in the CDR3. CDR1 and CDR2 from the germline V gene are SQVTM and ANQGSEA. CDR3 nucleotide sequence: TGCAGCGTTGATGCCCTGGGCGCAGGTTTGGGTCGCACGGACTTC. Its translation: CSVDALGAGLGRTDF.

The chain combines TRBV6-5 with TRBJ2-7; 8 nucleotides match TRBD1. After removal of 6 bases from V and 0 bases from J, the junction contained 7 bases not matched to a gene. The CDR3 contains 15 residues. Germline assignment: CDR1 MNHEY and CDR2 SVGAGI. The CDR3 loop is CASSPDRASSYEQYV. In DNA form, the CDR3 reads TGTGCCAGCAGCCCGGACAGGGCCAGCTCCTACGAGCAGTACGTC.

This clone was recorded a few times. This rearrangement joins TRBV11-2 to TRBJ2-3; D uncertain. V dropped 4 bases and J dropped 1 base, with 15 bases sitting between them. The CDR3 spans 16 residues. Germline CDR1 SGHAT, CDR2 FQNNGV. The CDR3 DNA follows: TGTGCCAGCAGCTCCTTTTTGACATACCGCACAGATACGCAGTATTTT. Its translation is CASSSFLTYRTDTQYF.

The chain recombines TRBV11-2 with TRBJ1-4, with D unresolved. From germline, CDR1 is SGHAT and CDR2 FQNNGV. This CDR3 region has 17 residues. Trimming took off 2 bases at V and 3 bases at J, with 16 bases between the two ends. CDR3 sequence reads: CASSLRSEALPNEKLFF. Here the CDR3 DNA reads TGTGCCAGCAGCTTACGGTCGGAAGCGTTACCTAATGAAAAACTGTTTTTT.

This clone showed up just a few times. Here the CDR3 reads CASSQATSGRTDTQYF. The CDR3 bases are TGTGCCAGCAGCCAAGCCACTAGCGGGAGGACAGATACGCAGTATTTT. The J gene is TRBJ2-3, the V gene TRBV4-2; 12 bases match TRBD2. The V gene end was trimmed by 1 base and the J gene end by 3 bases; junction bases not matched to a gene: 2. The CDR3 is 16 amino acids. Germline V lookup: CDR1 LGHNA, CDR2 YNFKEQ.

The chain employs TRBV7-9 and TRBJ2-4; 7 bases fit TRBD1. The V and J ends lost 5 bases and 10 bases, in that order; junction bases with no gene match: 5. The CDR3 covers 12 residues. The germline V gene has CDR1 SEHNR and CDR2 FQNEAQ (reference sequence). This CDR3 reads CASSPTGEIQYF. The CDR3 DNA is TGTGCCAGCAGCCCTACAGGGGAAATTCAGTACTTC. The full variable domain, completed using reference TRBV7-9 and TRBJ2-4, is DTGVSQNPRHKITKRGQNVTFRCDPISEHNRLYWYRQTLGQGPEFLTYFQNEAQLEKSRLLSDRFSAERPKGSFSTLEIQRTEQGDSAMYLCASSPTGEIQYFGAGTRLSVL.

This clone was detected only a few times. CDR3 sequence: CASTRGANVLTF. The CDR3 nucleotides read TGTGCCAGCACGCGTGGGGCCAACGTCCTGACTTTC. This chain uses TRBV7-9 with TRBJ2-6; no firm D call. Germline CDR1 SEHNR, CDR2 FQNEAQ (reference sequence). Trimming stripped 7 bases from V and 3 bases from J, with 4 bases between. The CDR3 runs 12 residues.

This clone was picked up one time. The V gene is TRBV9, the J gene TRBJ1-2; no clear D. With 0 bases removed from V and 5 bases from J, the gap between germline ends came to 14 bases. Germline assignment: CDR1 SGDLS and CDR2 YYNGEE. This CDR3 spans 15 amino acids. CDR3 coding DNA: TGTGCCAGCAGCGTAGCCCCGGACCCGGAATATGGCTACACCTTC. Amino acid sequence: CASSVAPDPEYGYTF.

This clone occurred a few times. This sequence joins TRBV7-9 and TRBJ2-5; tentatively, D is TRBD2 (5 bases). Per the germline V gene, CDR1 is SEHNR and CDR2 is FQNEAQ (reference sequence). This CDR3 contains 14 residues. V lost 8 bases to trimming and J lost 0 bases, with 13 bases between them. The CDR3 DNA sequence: TGTGCCAGCGACCGCGGGCCAAACCAAGAGACCCAGTACTTC. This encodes CASDRGPNQETQYF.

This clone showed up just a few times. In DNA form, the CDR3 reads TGTGCCAGCAGTGTTGGGGGTGTGACTAATGAAAAACTGTTTTTT. Protein sequence: CASSVGGVTNEKLFF. The V and J genes are TRBV25-1 and TRBJ1-4, with D possibly TRBD1 on 5 matching bases. The V gene's germline CDR1 is MGHDK and CDR2 SYGVNS. Deletions cut 4 bases from V and 2 bases from J, with 11 bases between. The CDR3 covers 15 residues.

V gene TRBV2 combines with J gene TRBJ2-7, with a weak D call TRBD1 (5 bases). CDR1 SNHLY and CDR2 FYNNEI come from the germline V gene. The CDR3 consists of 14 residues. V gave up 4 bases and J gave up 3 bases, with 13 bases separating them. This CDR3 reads CASSAGRADYEQYV. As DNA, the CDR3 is TGTGCCAGCAGTGCGGGCAGGGCAGACTACGAGCAGTACGTC.

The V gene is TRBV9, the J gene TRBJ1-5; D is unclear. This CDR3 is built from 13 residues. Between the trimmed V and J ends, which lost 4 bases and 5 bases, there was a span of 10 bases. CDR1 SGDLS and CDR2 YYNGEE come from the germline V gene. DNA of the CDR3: TGTGCCAGCAGCATCCACTACGATCAGCCCCAGCATTTT. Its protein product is CASSIHYDQPQHF. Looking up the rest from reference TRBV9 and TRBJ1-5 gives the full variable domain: DSGVTQTPKHLITATGQRVTLRCSPRSGDLSVYWYQQSLDQGLQFLIQYYNGEERAKGNILERFSAQQFPDLHSELNLSSLELGDSALYFCASSIHYDQPQHFGDGTRLSIL.

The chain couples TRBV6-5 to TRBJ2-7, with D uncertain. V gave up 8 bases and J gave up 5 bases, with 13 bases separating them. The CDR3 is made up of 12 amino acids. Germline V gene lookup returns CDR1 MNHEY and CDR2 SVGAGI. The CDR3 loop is CASGRRMDEQYF. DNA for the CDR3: TGTGCCAGCGGTAGACGCATGGACGAGCAGTACTTC.

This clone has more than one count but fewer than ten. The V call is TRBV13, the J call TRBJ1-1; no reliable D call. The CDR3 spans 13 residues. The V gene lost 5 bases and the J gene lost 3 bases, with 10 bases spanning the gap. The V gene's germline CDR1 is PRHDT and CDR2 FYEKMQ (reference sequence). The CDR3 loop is CASSPRPDTEAFF. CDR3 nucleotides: TGTGCCAGCAGCCCCCGGCCCGACACTGAAGCTTTCTTT.

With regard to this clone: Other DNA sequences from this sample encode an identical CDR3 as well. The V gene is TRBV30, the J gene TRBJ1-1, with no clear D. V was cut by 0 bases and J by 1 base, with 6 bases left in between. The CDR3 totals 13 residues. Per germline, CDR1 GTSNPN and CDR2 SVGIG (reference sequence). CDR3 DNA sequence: TGTGCCTGGAGTGTACGCGGGAACACTGAAGCTTTCTTT. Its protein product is CAWSVRGNTEAFF.